The 27 T cell receptor beta chains listed next were all sequenced from one sample in a study of blood T cell repertoires in COVID-19. Here immunoSEQ multiplex PCR was the method, and the copy in TCRdb shows in-frame clones only, minus some. This table holds tens of thousands of clones, roughly 80% found once. Sequencing used peripheral blood. The receptors here all came from a woman aged 80 or over with active or convalescent COVID-19.

The J gene is TRBJ1-2, the V gene TRBV5-8; 9 bases fit TRBD1. Unmatched junction bases numbered 7, after V lost 0 bases and J lost 7 bases. The CDR3 has 15 residues. Germline assignment: CDR1 SGHTS and CDR2 YDEGEE. In DNA, the CDR3 is TGTGCCAGCAGCTTGGAACAGGGGGCTTTCGGTGGCTACACCTTC. Its translation: CASSLEQGAFGGYTF.

The chain couples TRBV18 to TRBJ2-1; D possibly corresponds to TRBD1 (5 bases). Trimming left V 1 base short and J 3 bases short, with 10 bases between. The CDR3 consists of 15 residues. Looked up from germline, CDR1 is KGHSH and CDR2 is LQKENI. CDR3 sequence: CASSPLSGLYNEQFF. The CDR3 DNA reads as TGTGCCAGCTCACCACTGTCAGGGCTCTACAATGAGCAGTTCTTC. Filled out from reference TRBV18 and TRBJ2-1, the complete variable domain reads NAGVMQNPRHLVRRRGQEARLRCSPMKGHSHVYWYRQLPEEGLKFMVYLQKENIIDESGMPKERFSAEFPKEGPSILRIQQVVRGDSAAYFCASSPLSGLYNEQFFGPGTRLTVL.

At least ten counts were recorded for this clone. One junction end does not reproduce the germline sequence, and a read error may be involved. Within the sample, other DNA sequences also encode this same CDR3. This chain links TRBV7-7 with TRBJ2-2, with TRBD2 identical over 13 bases. The germline CDR1 and CDR2 sequences are SSHAT and FNYEAQ (reference sequence). This CDR3 region has 16 residues. Here the CDR3 DNA reads TGTGCTAGCAAACTAGCGGGGGGGCCTATCACCGGGGAGCTGTTTTTT. Protein sequence: CASKLAGGPITGELFF.

The J gene is TRBJ2-5, the V gene TRBV11-2; D perhaps matches TRBD1 (5 bases). The V end was cut by 2 bases, the J end by 4 bases, with 8 bases between. This CDR3 spans 13 amino acids. CDR1 SGHAT and CDR2 FQNNGV come from the germline V gene. This CDR3 is CASSLTRAETQYF. In DNA form, the CDR3 reads TGTGCCAGCAGCTTAACCAGGGCAGAGACCCAGTACTTC.

DNA of the CDR3: TGTGCCAGCAGCTCTGGGGCAGGGGGCATCTCTGGAAACACCATATATTTT. This gives the protein CASSSGAGGISGNTIYF. The J gene is TRBJ1-3, the V gene TRBV28; 8 nucleotides align to TRBD1. Germline V gene lookup returns CDR1 MDHEN and CDR2 SYDVKM. This CDR3 spans 17 amino acids. V dropped 6 bases and J dropped 0; count of bases not matched to a gene: 10.

The chain links TRBV28 to TRBJ1-1; D gene ambiguous. The V and J ends lost 5 bases and 5 bases respectively, with 9 bases between them. The CDR3 covers 12 residues. Germline V lookup: CDR1 MDHEN, CDR2 SYDVKM. For the CDR3, the DNA is TGTGCCAGCAGTCCCTGGGAGACTGAAGCTTTCTTT. This translates into CASSPWETEAFF. Full variable domain (rest looked up from reference TRBV28 and TRBJ1-1): DVKVTQSSRYLVKRTGEKVFLECVQDMDHENMFWYRQDPGLGLRLIYFSYDVKMKEKGDIPEGYSVSREKKERFSLILESASTNQTSMYLCASSPWETEAFFGQGTRLTVV.

V gene TRBV2 combines with J gene TRBJ1-6, with D unclear. V lost 8 bases and J lost 10, with 18 bases in between. This CDR3 comprises 14 residues. Germline V gives CDR1 SNHLY, CDR2 FYNNEI. The CDR3 bases are TGTGCCAGCTGGTCGGAGAGTTCCCACTCACCCCTCCACTTT. The encoded protein is CASWSESSHSPLHF.

This clone turned up a few times. The V and J genes are TRBV6-2 or TRBV6-3 and TRBJ1-2; TRBD1 matches 7 bases. The CDR3 contains 13 residues. J gave up 4 bases and V 6 bases, and 5 bases lay outside the gene matches. Germline CDR1 reads MNHEY; CDR2 reads SVGEGT. For the CDR3, the DNA is TGTGCCAGCAGCGAAACAGGGGTCTATGGCTACACCTTC. Amino acid sequence: CASSETGVYGYTF.

The chain has TRBV7-8 and TRBJ2-3, with 9 bases lining up with TRBD2. This CDR3 has 16 residues. V lost 2 bases to trimming and J lost 1 base; unmatched junction nucleotides: 4. Germline loops: CDR1 SGHVS, CDR2 FQNEAQ. CDR3 loop: CASSLSTSGRTDTQYF. CDR3 coding DNA: TGTGCCAGCAGCTTATCGACTAGCGGCCGCACAGATACGCAGTATTTT. Full variable domain (outside the CDR3, taken from reference TRBV7-8 and TRBJ2-3): GAGVSQSPRYKVAKRGQDVALRCDPISGHVSLFWYQQALGQGPEFLTYFQNEAQLDKSGLPSDRFFAERPEGSVSTLKIQRTQQEDSAVYLCASSLSTSGRTDTQYFGPGTRLTVL.

The rearrangement links TRBV4-1 to TRBJ2-1, with 9 bases aligning to TRBD2. The germline gives CDR1 MGHRA, CDR2 YSYEKL. J lost 10 bases, V lost 7 bases, and 8 bases had no gene match. This CDR3 has 13 residues. CDR3: CASNLAGVSEQFF. DNA for the CDR3: TGCGCCAGCAACTTAGCGGGAGTGTCCGAGCAGTTCTTC.

J is TRBJ2-5 and V is TRBV15; TRBD1 matches 9 bases. The junction had 9 bases not matched to a gene; V was cut back by 4 bases and J by 3 bases. The CDR3 runs 16 residues. CDR1 LNHNV and CDR2 YYDKDF come from the germline V gene (reference sequence). CDR3 bases: TGTGCCACCAGCACCAGACGGGGGACAGGGAAAGAGACCCAGTACTTC. Its protein is CATSTRRGTGKETQYF.

This clone was counted between two and nine times. This chain joins TRBV3-1 (or the pseudogene TRBV3-2) and TRBJ1-1; possibly TRBD1 for D (6 bases). In germline, CDR1 is LGHDT, CDR2 YNNKEL (reference sequence). CDR3 length: 14 amino acids. Trimming shortened V by 6 bases and J by 4 bases, and 15 bases separated the two germline ends. CDR3 sequence reads: CASRSTGWATEAFF. Here the CDR3 DNA reads TGTGCCAGCAGAAGTACAGGGTGGGCCACTGAAGCTTTCTTT.

In its sample, this clone was seen a few times. The chain recombines TRBV7-2 with TRBJ1-3; the match to TRBD1 covers 10 bases. Germline V gene sequence: CDR1 SGHTA, CDR2 FQGNSA. The CDR3 is 13 amino acids. The J segment lost 7 bases and the V segment lost 5 bases, leaving 2 bases of the junction unmatched. This chain's CDR3 is CASSPGQGNTIYF. For the CDR3, the DNA is TGTGCCAGCAGCCCGGGACAGGGGAACACCATATATTTT.

The gene calls are TRBV6-5 and TRBJ1-2, with D uncertain. Germline lookup yields CDR1 MNHEY and CDR2 SVGAGI. V was shortened by 6 bases and J by 8 bases, with 16 bases between the two germline ends. The CDR3 is made up of 13 amino acids. The CDR3 spells CASSRPPGGGYTF. The CDR3 nucleotides are TGTGCCAGCAGCCGCCCCCCGGGAGGGGGCTACACCTTC.

This clone is a singleton in its sample. The gene calls are TRBV2 and TRBJ2-7; 10 bases map to TRBD1. Trimming took 4 bases from V and 4 from J; bases not matched to a gene: 10. The CDR3 is made up of 16 amino acids. Germline assignment: CDR1 SNHLY and CDR2 FYNNEI. Here the CDR3 reads CASSAGRGQGSYEQYF. The CDR3 DNA sequence: TGTGCCAGCAGTGCTGGGAGGGGACAGGGGTCTTACGAGCAGTACTTC.

J is TRBJ2-7 and V is TRBV7-9; 9 bases are a match to TRBD2. This CDR3 contains 14 residues. Germline V gene lookup returns CDR1 SEHNR and CDR2 FQNEAQ (reference sequence). The V gene end was trimmed by 3 bases and the J gene end by 4 bases; junction bases not matched to a gene: 4. For the CDR3, the DNA is TGTGCCAGCAGCTTTGGAGCGGGAGGTTACGAGCAGTACTTC. Translated: CASSFGAGGYEQYF.

J is TRBJ1-1 and V is TRBV6-5, with 9 bases aligning to TRBD1. Germline-derived CDR1 and CDR2 are MNHEY and SVGAGI. The CDR3 has 13 amino acids. Trimming cost V 6 bases and J 4 bases; bases outside gene matches: 3. This CDR3 is CASSPDRGTEAFF. The DNA of the CDR3 is TGTGCCAGCAGCCCGGACAGGGGCACTGAAGCTTTCTTT.

The chain joins TRBV18 to TRBJ1-5; 10 bases are a match to TRBD1. Per the germline V gene, CDR1 is KGHSH and CDR2 is LQKENI. Trimming cost V 5 bases and J 2 bases; bases outside gene matches: 6. This CDR3 has 16 residues. CDR3 in DNA: TGTGCCAGCTCAGCAACCGGGACAGGGGGCAATCAGCCCCAGCATTTT. Its protein is CASSATGTGGNQPQHF.

The genes are TRBV19 and TRBJ1-3, with D possibly TRBD1 on 5 matching bases. Trimming took off 5 bases at V and 1 base at J, with 15 bases between the two ends. Germline CDR1 LNHDA, CDR2 SQIVND (reference sequence). The CDR3 contains 16 residues. The CDR3 DNA follows: TGTGCCAGTAGTTTCTCCTCAGGGATATCTGGAAACACCATATATTTT. Translating it yields CASSFSSGISGNTIYF.

This clone appeared a few times. This rearrangement joins TRBV7-2 to TRBJ1-5; TRBD1 aligns across 10 bases. The CDR3 has 15 residues. Germline trimming cut 6 bases from V and 2 bases from J; bases unmatched to any gene: 4. Germline V gene sequence: CDR1 SGHTA, CDR2 FQGNSA. Here the CDR3 DNA reads TGTGCCAGCAGACCCGGGACAGGGGGCAATCAGCCCCAGCATTTT. It codes for CASRPGTGGNQPQHF.

The sample holds a few counts of this clone. The chain carries TRBV4-1 and TRBJ1-6; possible D gene TRBD1, 5 bases. CDR1 and CDR2 (germline): MGHRA, YSYEKL. This CDR3 has 15 amino acids. V was shortened by 0 bases and J by 10 bases, with 13 bases between the two germline ends. The CDR3 coding sequence is TGCGCCAGCAGCCAAGATTGGGCAGGGCGGTCACCCCTCCACTTT. Its translation is CASSQDWAGRSPLHF.

The CDR3 sequence: CASSQPGGIKNIQYF. CDR3 sequence (DNA): TGCGCCAGCAGCCAGCCCGGGGGGATCAAAAACATTCAGTACTTC. This chain links TRBV4-1 with TRBJ2-4, with 7 bases aligning to TRBD2. Germline CDR1 is MGHRA and CDR2 is YSYEKL. The CDR3 runs 15 residues. The ends lost 3 bases at V and 3 bases at J; junction bases unmatched: 5.

The chain links TRBV5-1 to TRBJ2-1; D is possibly TRBD2 (6 bases). This CDR3 spans 15 amino acids. V was clipped by 1 base and J by 6 bases, with 14 bases between them. Germline CDR1 is SGHRS and CDR2 is YFSETQ. CDR3 bases: TGCGCCAGCAGCTTGTCCGGGGGTGGGAGCAATGAGCAGTTCTTC. It yields the protein CASSLSGGGSNEQFF.

The CDR3 DNA sequence: TGTGCCAGCAGGGGGACAGGGAACTATGGCTACACCTTC. This translates into CASRGTGNYGYTF. The rearrangement links TRBV28 to TRBJ1-2; 9 nucleotides line up with TRBD1. Germline lookup yields CDR1 MDHEN and CDR2 SYDVKM. J lost 2 bases, V lost 6 bases, and 1 base had no gene match. This CDR3 is 13 amino acids long.

This rearrangement joins TRBV7-3 to TRBJ1-6; D is unresolved. Germline CDR1 is SGHTA and CDR2 is FQGTGA. Deletions cut 2 bases from V and 7 bases from J, with 6 bases between. The CDR3 has 13 residues. The CDR3, as DNA: TGTGCCAGCAGCTTACTTGAGAATTCACCCCTCCACTTT. Amino acid sequence: CASSLLENSPLHF.

J is TRBJ1-5 and V is TRBV19; 7 bases match TRBD1. Looked up from germline, CDR1 is LNHDA and CDR2 is SQIVND (reference sequence). J was trimmed by 3 bases and V by 6 bases; bases with no gene match: 5. There are 14 residues in the CDR3. CDR3 protein: CASRQGRNNQPQHF. Written as DNA, the CDR3 is TGTGCCAGTAGACAGGGGAGGAACAATCAGCCCCAGCATTTT. The full variable domain, its missing parts supplied by reference TRBV19 and TRBJ1-5, is DGGITQSPKYLFRKEGQNVTLSCEQNLNHDAMYWYRQDPGQGLRLIYYSQIVNDFQKGDIAEGYSVSREKKESFPLTVTSAQKNPTAFYLCASRQGRNNQPQHFGDGTRLSIL.

The chain couples TRBV10-2 to TRBJ1-5; D gene uncertain. This CDR3 has 13 residues. Germline V gene lookup returns CDR1 WSHSY and CDR2 SAAADI. The V gene lost 9 bases and the J gene lost 7 bases, with 16 bases spanning the gap. The CDR3, as DNA: TGCGCCAGTGGGAGGGTCCAGGAACAGCCCCAGCATTTT. Protein: CASGRVQEQPQHF.